This entry lists 30 T cell receptor beta chains sequenced from one sample in a study of blood T cells in healthy people across ages. A second PCR of about 7 to 11 cycles used a sample-barcoded 5' primer and a J-beta primer mix. Each CDR3 protein gets one entry after TCRdb re-called the 5' RACE reads with MiXCR. The sample has 710,000 or so distinct CDR3 sequences; roughly 20% are singletons. The sequencing input was blood. The receptor set was obtained from a man between 65 and 85 years old in good health.

V usage is TRBV4-3 and J usage is TRBJ2-5; 7 bases are a match to TRBD2. The CDR3 runs 17 residues. Germline loops: CDR1 LGHNA, CDR2 YSLEER. The junction had 10 bases not matched to a gene; V was cut back by 1 base and J by 2 bases. CDR3 coding DNA: TGCGCCAGCAGCCAAGGGGGTGGCGGGAGAAGGCAAGAGACCCAGTACTTC. Residues: CASSQGGGGRRQETQYF.

On this clonotype itself: A read error may account for a junction end that differs from germline. The genes are TRBV28 and TRBJ2-1; 7 nucleotides line up with TRBD1. CDR3 length: 16 residues. The germline V gene has CDR1 MDHEN and CDR2 SYDVKM. CDR3 in DNA: TGTGCCGGCAGTGCCGGGACAGTAAGCTCCTACAATGAGCAGTTCTTC. Translation: CAGSAGTVSSYNEQFF. The variable domain in full, with the rest retrieved from reference TRBV28 and TRBJ2-1, is DVKVTQSSRYLVKRTGEKVFLECVQDMDHENMFWYRQDPGLGLRLIYFSYDVKMKEKGDIPEGYSVSREKKERFSLILESASTNQTSMYLCAGSAGTVSSYNEQFFGPGTRLTVL.

In this sample, this clonotype turned up many times. The chain employs TRBV29-1 and TRBJ2-3; a weak D match, TRBD2 (5 bases). The V gene lost 5 bases and the J gene lost 4 bases, with 10 bases spanning the gap. This CDR3 is built from 12 residues. In germline, CDR1 is SQVTM, CDR2 ANQGSEA. The CDR3 region is CSVSRESDTQYF. The CDR3 region has the DNA TGCAGCGTTTCGAGGGAGTCAGATACGCAGTATTTT.

The CDR3 sequence: CASSPSPGTSAGEQYF. DNA for the CDR3: TGCGCCAGCAGTCCAAGTCCCGGGACTAGCGCGGGGGAGCAGTACTTC. This chain joins TRBV5-1 and TRBJ2-7, with 10 bases that match TRBD2. CDR3 size: 16 residues. Trimming took 5 bases from V and 7 from J; bases not matched to a gene: 15. Germline values: CDR1 SGHRS, CDR2 YFSETQ.

This clonotype was picked up a small number of times. This chain uses TRBV7-2 with TRBJ2-4; D perhaps matches TRBD2 (5 bases). Trimming pared 7 bases from V and 8 bases from J, leaving 9 bases between. The CDR3 runs 11 residues. From germline, CDR1 is SGHTA and CDR2 FQGNSA. Here the CDR3 reads CASTAGDIQYF. CDR3 in DNA: TGTGCCAGCACCGCCGGGGACATTCAGTACTTC.

The rearrangement uses TRBV14 and TRBJ2-7; TRBD2 matches 9 bases. Unmatched junction bases numbered 10, after V lost 1 base and J lost 6 bases. This CDR3 comprises 16 residues. In germline, CDR1 is SGHDN, CDR2 FVKESK. The CDR3 region is CASSQVQAGGPIEQYV. Written as DNA, the CDR3 is TGTGCCAGCAGCCAAGTCCAGGCGGGAGGGCCTATCGAGCAGTACGTC.

The gene calls are TRBV6-6 and TRBJ1-1; D is possibly TRBD1 (5 bases). CDR1 and CDR2 (germline): MNHNY, SVGAGI (reference sequence). V was clipped by 0 bases and J by 2 bases, with 13 bases between them. CDR3 length equals 16 residues. The CDR3 spells CASSYSRRDGNTEAFF. The CDR3 coding sequence is TGTGCCAGCAGTTACTCCCGTCGGGACGGAAACACTGAAGCTTTCTTT.

There are a few counts of this clonotype. The chain employs TRBV5-1 and TRBJ2-3, with D hard to call. Germline V gene sequence: CDR1 SGHRS, CDR2 YFSETQ. This CDR3 has 17 amino acids. The V end was cut by 2 bases, the J end by 6 bases, with 22 bases between. The chain's CDR3 is CASSFILGGPNVDTQYF. The DNA for the CDR3 is TGCGCCAGCAGCTTTATTTTAGGCGGACCGAACGTGGATACGCAGTATTTT.

This clonotype appeared a few times. This chain links TRBV29-1 with TRBJ1-1; 7 nucleotides match TRBD1. V lost 4 bases, J lost 6 bases, and 17 bases stayed unmatched. CDR1 and CDR2 from the germline V gene are SQVTM and ANQGSEA. This CDR3 contains 16 residues. The CDR3 nucleotides read TGCAGCGTTGGAAGCCCCTCGGGGACAGTAGGATCTGAAGCTTTCTTT. This translates into CSVGSPSGTVGSEAFF.

This clonotype was counted at least ten times. The chain links TRBV28 to TRBJ1-2; TRBD1 aligns across 11 bases. V trimming: 8 bases; J trimming: 6 bases; junction bases outside the gene matches: 11. Germline V CDR1 and CDR2: MDHEN, SYDVKM. This CDR3 contains 15 residues. The DNA for the CDR3 is TGTGCCAGCTCCCTTGGACAGGGGGCGCAGAATGGCTACACCTTC. Protein: CASSLGQGAQNGYTF.

The chain is built from TRBV11-2 and TRBJ2-1, with a weak D call TRBD1 (6 bases). There are 12 residues in the CDR3. Trimming cost V 5 bases and J 12 bases, with 14 bases left between them. Germline loops: CDR1 SGHAT, CDR2 FQNNGV. Written as DNA, the CDR3 is TGTGCCAGCAGCCCTAGTGGGGGCTGGCAGTTCTTC. This translates into CASSPSGGWQFF.

This clonotype turned up a few times. This rearrangement joins TRBV28 to TRBJ2-2; TRBD2 matches 10 bases. This CDR3 is built from 16 residues. Germline values: CDR1 MDHEN, CDR2 SYDVKM. J gave up 6 bases and V 6 bases, and 10 bases lay outside the gene matches. The CDR3 spells CASSPALAGVSGELFF. DNA for the CDR3: TGTGCCAGCAGCCCCGCGCTAGCGGGGGTATCCGGGGAGCTGTTTTTT.

The CDR3 region is CASSLEGPPLNEKLFF. CDR3 in DNA: TGTGCCAGCAGTTTAGAGGGTCCCCCTCTGAATGAAAAACTGTTTTTT. The rearrangement uses TRBV12-3 or TRBV12-4 and TRBJ1-4; D gene ambiguous. Trimming took off 1 base at V and 5 bases at J, with 14 bases between the two ends. The CDR3 is 16 residues long.

The CDR3 region is CASSPRPGQDNEQFF. DNA for the CDR3: TGTGCCAGCAGCCCCCGACCCGGACAGGACAATGAGCAGTTCTTC. V usage is TRBV9 and J usage is TRBJ2-1; 7 bases fit TRBD1. The germline V gene has CDR1 SGDLS and CDR2 YYNGEE. V shed 4 bases, J shed 5 bases, and the junction held 9 bases outside the gene matches. This CDR3 is 15 amino acids long.

The V and J genes are TRBV12-3 or TRBV12-4 and TRBJ1-2; 7 positions match TRBD1. Trimming took 6 bases from V and 8 from J; bases not matched to a gene: 9. This CDR3 contains 13 residues. The CDR3, as DNA: TGTGCCAGCAGAGGGACAGCGAAAGGGGGCTACACCTTC. It yields the protein CASRGTAKGGYTF.

This clonotype was counted ten times or more. The genes are TRBV2 and TRBJ1-2; D is unresolved. The germline gives CDR1 SNHLY, CDR2 FYNNEI. The CDR3 covers 14 residues. Trimming took off 4 bases at V and 8 bases at J, with 17 bases between the two ends. The CDR3 DNA reads TGTGCCAGCAGTGTATGGCCGCACGAGGGAGGCTACACCTTC. Translated, it gives CASSVWPHEGGYTF.

With regard to this clonotype: A junction end diverges from the germline sequence, so it may reflect a read error. The rearrangement uses TRBV7-3 and TRBJ2-5, with 10 nucleotides matching TRBD2. The DNA end lines up better with TRBJ2-1; the J call may be wrong. The germline V gene has CDR1 SGHTA and CDR2 FQGTGA. This CDR3 is 15 amino acids long. CDR3 nucleotide sequence: TGTGCCAGCAGCATAACTAGCGGGGTTATAGATGAGCAGTTCTTC. This encodes CASSITSGVIDEQFF.

On this clonotype itself: A much larger clone sits a single nucleotide away, making a read error possible. The chain is built from TRBV5-6 and TRBJ2-7; unclear D gene. This CDR3 spans 16 amino acids. The germline V gene encodes CDR1 SGHDT and CDR2 YYEEEE. V was pared by 1 base and J by 0 bases, with 14 bases between. The CDR3 DNA is TGTGCCAGCAGCTTGACGCCCGTCGGATACTCCTACGAGCAGTACTTC. Its translation: CASSLTPVGYSYEQYF.

The sample holds a few counts of this clonotype. The chain links TRBV7-9 to TRBJ2-5; D is unclear. The better agreement between TRBJ2-7 and the DNA end casts doubt on the J call. The V gene's germline CDR1 is SEHNR and CDR2 FQNEAQ (reference sequence). The CDR3 runs 12 residues. The CDR3 region has the DNA TGTGCCAGCAGTCAGAACTCTTACGAGCAGTACTTC. Translating gives CASSQNSYEQYF.

This clonotype turned up a few times. CDR3 in amino acids: CASSGYPIRTDTQYF. As DNA, the CDR3 is TGTGCCAGCAGTGGATACCCGATACGTACAGATACGCAGTATTTT. This chain links TRBV6-1 with TRBJ2-3, with no clear D. Trimming removed 4 bases at V and 3 bases at J, with 14 bases between. CDR1 is MNHNS, CDR2 SASEGT, per germline. CDR3 length equals 15 residues.

About this clonotype itself: At one end the junction does not follow the germline gene, possibly because of a read error. This rearrangement joins TRBV27 to TRBJ2-7, with D possibly TRBD2 on 6 matching bases. This CDR3 contains 16 residues. Germline lookup yields CDR1 MNHEY and CDR2 SMNVEV (reference sequence). Here the CDR3 reads CASSQELAGHSYGQYF. Written as DNA, the CDR3 is TGTGCCAGCAGCCAGGAACTGGCGGGGCACTCCTACGGGCAGTACTTC.

This clonotype was seen a handful of times. This chain connects TRBV20-1 to TRBJ2-3; perhaps TRBD2 as D (7 bases). CDR1 is DFQATT, CDR2 SNEGSKA, per germline (reference sequence). V lost 3 bases to trimming and J lost 6 bases, with 16 bases between them. The CDR3 is made up of 14 amino acids. The CDR3 loop reads CSASLGGGPDTQYF. CDR3 in DNA: TGCAGTGCTAGTCTGGGGGGGGGCCCCGATACGCAGTATTTT.

This clonotype was recorded once. The chain couples TRBV3-1 to TRBJ2-3; D call uncertain. CDR1 and CDR2 (germline): LGHDT, YNNKEL (reference sequence). V was trimmed by 8 bases and J by 3 bases, leaving 9 bases between them. The CDR3 extends over 12 amino acids. Written as DNA, the CDR3 is TGTGCCAGCCAACGTGGAACAGATACGCAGTATTTT. Translating it yields CASQRGTDTQYF.

On this clonotype itself: A much larger clonotype is one base distant, so this may be a read error. The chain couples TRBV14 to TRBJ2-7, with D hard to call. There are 14 residues in the CDR3. Germline V gives CDR1 SGHDN, CDR2 FVKESK. In DNA, the CDR3 is TGTGCCGGCAGCCCTTTCGGGCCTAACTACGAGCAGTACGTC. As protein: CAGSPFGPNYEQYV.

This clonotype came up a few times. The chain employs TRBV6-2 or TRBV6-3 and TRBJ2-1; tentative D call: TRBD1 (6 bases). Near its end, the DNA agrees better with TRBJ2-7, so the J call may be wrong. The length of the CDR3 is 11 residues. The germline gives CDR1 MNHEY, CDR2 SVGEGT. CDR3 DNA sequence: TGTGCCAGCAGTAACGGACAGGAGCAGTACTTC. Translated: CASSNGQEQYF.

The chain combines TRBV3-1 with TRBJ2-5; 10 bases are a match to TRBD1. Near its end, the DNA agrees better with TRBJ2-7, so the J call may be wrong. The CDR3 runs to 15 residues. The V gene's germline CDR1 is LGHDT and CDR2 YNNKEL (reference sequence). In nucleotides, the CDR3 is TGTGCCAGCAGCCAAAAAGACAGGGGGCTGTACGAGCAGTACTTC. Protein: CASSQKDRGLYEQYF.

This sequence joins TRBV12-3 or TRBV12-4 and TRBJ2-3; 8 positions agree with TRBD2. J lost 5 bases, V lost 3 bases, and 7 bases had no gene match. The CDR3 is 15 residues long. CDR3 loop: CASSFVGGRKDTQYF. CDR3 in DNA: TGTGCCAGCAGTTTCGTCGGCGGGAGGAAAGATACGCAGTATTTT.

This clonotype has only a few counts. The chain joins TRBV28 to TRBJ2-7; D is uncertain. V lost 7 bases and J 3 bases, leaving 13 bases between the germline ends. In germline, CDR1 is MDHEN, CDR2 SYDVKM. The CDR3 is made up of 13 amino acids. Here the CDR3 DNA reads TGTGCCAGCAATAACAGACTTGGCTACGAGCAGTACTTC. This encodes CASNNRLGYEQYF.

This chain connects TRBV5-1 to TRBJ2-3, with D tentatively TRBD1 (5 bases). The V gene lost 5 bases and the J gene lost 6 bases, with 19 bases spanning the gap. The germline gives CDR1 SGHRS, CDR2 YFSETQ. The CDR3 extends over 15 amino acids. The CDR3 DNA reads as TGCGCCAGCAGGCACCAGGGAATGTATGGGGATACGCAGTATTTT. Protein sequence: CASRHQGMYGDTQYF.

This clonotype was observed a handful of times. The V and J genes are TRBV12-5 and TRBJ1-2; the D gene is possibly TRBD1 (5 bases). This CDR3 region has 15 residues. Germline loops: CDR1 LGHNT, CDR2 FRNRAP. V lost 4 bases and J 3 bases, leaving 15 bases between the germline ends. CDR3 amino acids: CASGSDIPGHYGYTF. Here the CDR3 DNA reads TGTGCTAGTGGTTCTGACATACCAGGGCACTATGGCTACACCTTC.